A single T cell receptor (beta chain) is shown here with its context. What it binds is not known. This specimen comes from a study of cytomegalovirus exposure and HLA in healthy donors. Overall study findings and caveats: In vitro checks showed that three CMV-associated chains really do target CMV antigens. An ancestry cluster, one associated with Asian ancestry, reportedly showed fewer N-insertions than the approximately 670-donor mean in a later analysis. A list of more than 150 TCR beta chains associated with cytomegalovirus was given.

The PCR contained 60 Vbeta and 13 Jbeta primers. TCRdb keeps only in-frame clones here, not all; method: immunoSEQ multiplex PCR. Among tens of thousands of clones, roughly 74% were seen once, and the ten largest hold 7.5% to 9%. Whereas donors were nominally healthy upon sampling, unrecorded immune exposures were probable. Sequencing input: PBMCs. This clonotype was sampled from a young man in good health and CMV-seropositive.

The CDR3 reads CASTSGGVNTEAFF. In nucleotides, the CDR3 is TGTGCCAGTACCTCAGGGGGCGTGAACACTGAAGCTTTCTTT. This chain uses TRBV19 with TRBJ1-1, with 8 bases matching TRBD1. The CDR3 contains 14 residues. J was trimmed by 0 bases and V by 7 bases; bases with no gene match: 4. Germline CDR1 is LNHDA and CDR2 is SQIVND (reference sequence).